This T cell receptor (beta chain) was recorded in a study of T cells in Graves' hyperthyroidism and ophthalmopathy. Study-wide results and limits: Clonotypes that were expanded in thyroid above 0.001 mostly appeared in blood too. With a median lead of around 6.7 months before onset, the model predicted ophthalmopathy.

The CDR3 loop spans 12 amino acids. Germline lookup yields CDR1 SQVTM and CDR2 ANQGSEA. In regard to this clonotype: What it binds is not known. This may be a read error: a much more frequent sequence differs by one nucleotide.

Researchers amplified the TCR beta CDR3 regions from RNA transcripts. HTBI primers were employed in a first-round RT-PCR of the TCR CDR3. From the multiplex PCR reads, TCRdb called clonotypes with MiXCR, one entry per CDR3 protein. Of approximately 700,000 distinct CDR3 sequences listed, 45% were seen once; the top ten hold less than 9%. The sample taken for sequencing was peripheral blood or thyroid tissue (not recorded which). The chain recombines TRBV29-1 with TRBJ2-2; D not certain. The receptor was isolated from an adult man with Graves' disease, either hyperthyroidism or ophthalmopathy (not recorded which). The CDR3 DNA follows: TGCAGCTTTGAAGATAGGAACGGGGAGCTGTTTTTT. The encoded protein is CSFEDRNGELFF.